The T cell receptor (beta chain) under discussion was sequenced for a study of blood T cells in healthy people across ages. V shed 0 bases, J shed 1 base, and the junction held 2 bases outside the gene matches. The length of the CDR3 is 15 residues. Germline V gives CDR1 SGHRS, CDR2 YFSETQ. A second about 7 to 11 cycle PCR used barcoded and J-beta primers. Each cDNA molecule was tagged by a template-switch adaptor that had 12 random nucleotides. TCRdb analysed the 5' RACE reads with MiXCR anew, one entry per CDR3 protein. The sample has over 700,000 distinct CDR3 sequences, approximately 53% seen once. In the case of this clonotype: What it binds is unknown.

Findings and caveats of the study: More naive CD4+ cells and higher diversity were found in long-lived than in aged donors.

The J gene is TRBJ1-2, the V gene TRBV5-1, with TRBD1 matching over 8 bases. The sequenced material came from blood. This TCR was recovered from a man older than 75 in good health. The CDR3 spells CASSLAGGDNYGYTF. CDR3 DNA: TGCGCCAGCAGCTTGGCAGGGGGCGATAACTATGGCTACACCTTC.